The present TCR beta chain was sequenced within a study of cytomegalovirus exposure and HLA in healthy donors. Primers included in the PCR were 60 Vbeta and 13 Jbeta primers. Measured with immunoSEQ multiplex PCR; TCRdb has only the in-frame clones, and not every one. The sample records under 150,000 clones, 70% to 90% being singletons. The CDR3 is 17 residues long. Germline lookup yields CDR1 SGHTA and CDR2 FQGTGA. Trimming took 2 bases from V and 4 from J, leaving 19 bases between them. The sequencing input was PBMCs. This clonotype originated in a man aged 40-50 years in good health and CMV-seronegative. The chain carries TRBV7-3 and TRBJ2-3; a possible D gene is TRBD1 (7 bases). The CDR3 coding sequence is TGTGCCAGCAGCTTATCAGGGGGGACTGAGGTGGCAGATACGCAGTATTTT. This translates into CASSLSGGTEVADTQYF. Together with reference TRBV7-3 and TRBJ2-3, the CDR3 gives the full variable domain: GAGVSQTPSNKVTEKGKYVELRCDPISGHTALYWYRQSLGQGPEFLIYFQGTGAADDSGLPNDRFFAVRPEGSVSTLKIQRTERGDSAVYLCASSLSGGTEVADTQYFGPGTRLTVL.